One sample yielded the 14 T cell receptor beta chains listed below, sequenced in a study of blood T cell repertoires in COVID-19. Profiled with immunoSEQ multiplex PCR; TCRdb holds only in-frame clones, not every one. Here the sample spans about 87,000 clones, 70% to 85% being singletons. Sequenced material: peripheral blood. The receptor set was obtained from a woman aged 45-65 years with acute or convalescent COVID-19.

The rearrangement links TRBV7-9 to TRBJ1-4; a weak D match, TRBD1 (5 bases). Germline V gives CDR1 SEHNR, CDR2 FQNEAQ (reference sequence). This CDR3 spans 12 amino acids. V was shortened by 5 bases and J by 13 bases, with 14 bases between the two germline ends. The chain's CDR3 is CASSNAGRGLFF. The CDR3 region has the DNA TGTGCCAGCAGCAACGCAGGAAGGGGACTGTTTTTT.

The V call is TRBV3-1 (or the pseudogene TRBV3-2), the J call TRBJ1-2; D is uncertain. The germline CDR1 and CDR2 sequences are LGHDT and YNNKEL (reference sequence). CDR3 size: 15 residues. V was shortened by 6 bases and J by 1 base, with 15 bases between the two germline ends. In nucleotides, the CDR3 is TGTGCCAGCAGGGAAGCTGGGCCACTTAACTATGGCTACACCTTC. Amino acid sequence: CASREAGPLNYGYTF.

V is TRBV5-1 and J is TRBJ1-2, with a possible D match to TRBD1 (6 bases). V lost 0 bases and J lost 14, with 23 bases in between. CDR1 is SGHRS and CDR2 is YFSETQ in the germline V gene. This CDR3 has 15 amino acids. CDR3 in DNA: TGCGCCAGCAGCTTGGCTTCAACAGGGAAGGTTGGTTTTACCTTC. It translates to CASSLASTGKVGFTF.

The chain uses TRBV4-2 and TRBJ1-2; TRBD1 agrees at 9 bases. The CDR3 consists of 14 residues. Trimming took 4 bases from V and 8 from J; bases not matched to a gene: 8. Germline CDR1 and CDR2: LGHNA and YNFKEQ. This chain's CDR3 is CASSPTGQGIGYTF. CDR3 DNA sequence: TGTGCCAGCAGCCCTACGGGACAGGGCATAGGCTACACCTTC.

This clone was detected a few times. The V and J genes are TRBV6-5 and TRBJ2-2, with D possibly being TRBD2 (6 bases). CDR1 and CDR2 (germline): MNHEY, SVGAGI. There are 14 residues in the CDR3. Trimming stripped 6 bases from V and 2 bases from J, with 10 bases between. The CDR3, as DNA: TGTGCCAGCAGGGGACTCCCCAACACCGGGGAGCTGTTTTTT. Its protein is CASRGLPNTGELFF.

This chain uses TRBV4-2 with TRBJ1-3, with 10 bases that match TRBD1. CDR3 length equals 18 residues. The trim removed 0 bases at V and 0 bases at J, leaving 5 bases unmatched. Germline V CDR1 and CDR2: LGHNA, YNFKEQ. The CDR3 sequence: CASSQDWRTGGSGNTIYF. The CDR3 coding sequence is TGTGCCAGCAGCCAAGATTGGAGGACAGGGGGCTCTGGAAACACCATATATTTT.

The chain employs TRBV28 and TRBJ1-4; 9 bases line up with TRBD1. Germline V gene sequence: CDR1 MDHEN, CDR2 SYDVKM. V lost 6 bases and J lost 8; bases outside the gene matches: 7. This CDR3 region has 14 residues. As DNA, the CDR3 is TGTGCCAGCAGCGCCGCGACAGGGGGAGAAAAACTGTTTTTT. Its translation is CASSAATGGEKLFF.

This clone has just a few counts. The chain's CDR3 is CATRTGFEEQETQYF. Here the CDR3 DNA reads TGTGCCACTCGAACGGGGTTCGAAGAGCAAGAGACCCAGTACTTC. The V call is TRBV6-5, the J call TRBJ2-5; D is possibly TRBD2 (5 bases). The germline V gene encodes CDR1 MNHEY and CDR2 SVGAGI. V lost 10 bases and J 2 bases, leaving 20 bases between the germline ends. The CDR3 totals 15 residues.

The J gene is TRBJ2-7, the V gene TRBV28, with TRBD2 matching over 12 bases. CDR3 length: 17 residues. CDR1 is MDHEN and CDR2 is SYDVKM in the germline V gene. The V and J ends lost 0 bases and 7 bases, in that order; junction bases with no gene match: 10. Written as DNA, the CDR3 is TGTGCCAGCAGTTTATGGGAGCTAGCGGGGGGGCCCGGAGAGCAGTACTTC. This encodes CASSLWELAGGPGEQYF. Variable domain in full (rest from reference TRBV28 and TRBJ2-7): DVKVTQSSRYLVKRTGEKVFLECVQDMDHENMFWYRQDPGLGLRLIYFSYDVKMKEKGDIPEGYSVSREKKERFSLILESASTNQTSMYLCASSLWELAGGPGEQYFGPGTRLTVT.

The CDR3 protein is CASSLISQETQYF. The CDR3, as DNA: TGTGCCAGCAGCTTGATCTCCCAAGAGACCCAGTACTTC. The chain links TRBV5-4 to TRBJ2-5; D is undetermined. The V end lost 1 base, the J end lost 1 base, and 5 bases lay between the germline ends. Germline lookup yields CDR1 SGHNT and CDR2 YYREEE (reference sequence). The CDR3 totals 13 residues.

The chain has TRBV19 and TRBJ2-4, with a possible D match to TRBD1 (5 bases). The CDR3 is 14 residues long. The ends were cut back, 5 bases at V and 4 bases at J, with 12 bases in the middle. Germline CDR1 LNHDA, CDR2 SQIVND (reference sequence). CDR3 protein: CASSWQGTKNIQYF. CDR3 DNA: TGTGCCAGTAGTTGGCAGGGCACGAAAAACATTCAGTACTTC.

J is TRBJ1-1 and V is TRBV29-1; TRBD1 might be the D (6 bases). Trimming stripped 6 bases from V and 0 bases from J, with 17 bases between. The CDR3 spans 15 residues. Germline loops: CDR1 SQVTM, CDR2 ANQGSEA. In DNA form, the CDR3 reads TGCAGCGTGAGCGGGCGGGGGCAAATGAACACTGAAGCTTTCTTT. Translation gives CSVSGRGQMNTEAFF.

The rearrangement links TRBV2 to TRBJ1-1, with TRBD1 as a possible D gene (6 bases). In germline, CDR1 is SNHLY, CDR2 FYNNEI. The V gene lost 0 bases and the J gene lost 2 bases, with 7 bases spanning the gap. CDR3 length: 14 amino acids. The CDR3 here is CASSEADSNTEAFF. The CDR3 bases are TGTGCCAGCAGTGAAGCGGACAGCAACACTGAAGCTTTCTTT. The entire variable domain, with the rest obtained from reference TRBV2 and TRBJ1-1, is as follows: EPEVTQTPSHQVTQMGQEVILRCVPISNHLYFYWYRQILGQKVEFLVSFYNNEISEKSEIFDDQFSVERPDGSNFTLKIRSTKLEDSAMYFCASSEADSNTEAFFGQGTRLTVV.

The rearrangement uses TRBV21-1 and TRBJ2-3; TRBD1, the D gene given by the table, was not confirmed from the DNA. TRBV21-1 is marked as a pseudogene. The CDR3 loop spans 17 amino acids. The CDR3 DNA is TGTGCCAGCAGCGCCTGGCGGACAGGACCCAGGACAGATACGCAGTATTTT. This sequence encodes CASSAWRTGPRTDTQYF.